Described below is a single T cell receptor (beta chain) sequence and its context. This sample was included in a study of CD8+CD57+ T cells in acquired aplastic anemia. Study-level background: The DNA of sorted CD4+ and CD8+ cells averaged 3.2 ug. On average, healthy donors gave 8.5 million to 14 million reads for CD4+ cells.

The CDR3 runs 13 residues. V was trimmed by 5 bases and J by 1 base, leaving 8 bases between them. CDR1 and CDR2 (germline): SGHVS, FQNEAQ. Using genomic DNA as the template, TCR beta VDJ and CDR3 profiling was carried out. TCRdb re-called the reads through MiXCR, storing one row per CDR3 protein. The sample lists around 180,000 distinct CDR3 sequences, under 75% occurring once. The rearrangement uses TRBV7-8 and TRBJ1-2, with D perhaps TRBD1 (6 bases). The sequencing sample was made of sorted CD4+, CD8+, or CD8+CD57+ T cells (not recorded which) from PBMCs. The receptor was isolated from a human donor in good health. CDR3 in amino acids: CASSGDINYGYTF. In DNA, the CDR3 is TGTGCCAGCAGCGGGGACATTAACTATGGCTACACCTTC.